Here is one T cell receptor (beta chain) with its context. The target antigen is unknown. This record comes from a study of T cell responses to AZD1222 COVID-19 vaccine. Sequencing was performed with immunoSEQ multiplex PCR; in TCRdb, only in-frame clones are kept and a portion is missing. The sample lists around 200,000 clones, approximately 90% occurring once. General study results and limits: Two AZD1222 administrations were followed by greater Spike-specific TCR breadth and depth. Repertoire sampling was restricted to post-peak T cell response timepoints. The sample set comprised mostly white British donors with more females, and clonal diversity was possibly underestimated.

The CDR3 is 14 residues long. Germline V gene data show CDR1 as SGHRS and CDR2 as YFSETQ. Between the trimmed V and J ends, which lost 0 bases and 0 bases, there was a span of 7 bases. The sequenced sample was peripheral blood, obtained on day 0 of AZD1222 vaccination. The chain combines TRBV5-1 with TRBJ2-7; D unclear. The TCR was taken from an adult in good health. The CDR3: CASSLESTSYEQYF. The CDR3 bases are TGCGCCAGCAGCTTGGAATCTACCTCCTACGAGCAGTACTTC.